The rows below give T cell receptor beta chains drawn from one sample of a study of cytomegalovirus exposure and HLA in healthy donors. The method was immunoSEQ multiplex PCR; TCRdb's version includes in-frame clones alone and lacks a portion of them. The table lists more than 85,000 clones, 75% of them singletons. The specimen sequenced was PBMCs. All receptors derive from a young woman in good health and CMV-seropositive. Each CDR3 is given with its conserved first and last residue. The order of the fields is V gene, D gene, CDR3 length, clone size, J gene, CDR3 DNA, CDR3 protein. D genes are given only for firm matches. The size field is filled for only some rows; it gives once, few, many or a size class.

TRBV30	-	15	-	TRBJ2-5	TGTGCCTGTAAAAGGAGACGGGGTGGGCAAGAGACCCAGTACTTC	CACKRRRGGQETQYF
TRBV5-1	TRBD2	15	-	TRBJ2-1	TGCGCCAGCAGCCCAAGCGGGATCTCCTACAATGAGCAGTTCTTC	CASSPSGISYNEQFF
TRBV5-1	TRBD2	15	-	TRBJ2-5	TGCGCCAGCAGCGATGGGACTAGCCGGGGAGAGACCCAGTACTTC	CASSDGTSRGETQYF
TRBV7-3	TRBD2	18	few	TRBJ2-3	TGTGCCAGCAGCCCTAGGTGGACTAGCGTGAAGGATGCAGATACGCAGTATTTT	CASSPRWTSVKDADTQYF
TRBV6-6	-	15	-	TRBJ2-2	TGTGCCAGCAGTACCCGGGAGCTTGGCGCCGGGGAGCTGTTTTTT	CASSTRELGAGELFF
TRBV5-6	TRBD2	18	once	TRBJ2-5	TGTGCCAGCAGCCGGCCCATACTAGCGGGAGGGCCCCGGGGGACCCAGTACTTC	CASSRPILAGGPRGTQYF
TRBV28	TRBD1	13	-	TRBJ1-2	TGTGCCAGCGGGGGACAGGGGGTCGGGGGCTACACCTTC	CASGGQGVGGYTF
TRBV6-4	TRBD2	16	-	TRBJ2-1	TGTGCCAGCAGTGACTCGTTTAGCGGGACGGTATCTGAGCAGTTCTTC	CASSDSFSGTVSEQFF
TRBV14	TRBD2	15	-	TRBJ2-1	TGTGCCAGCAGCCAGCTAGCGGGAGGATTGGATGAGCAGTTCTTC	CASSQLAGGLDEQFF
TRBV7-9	TRBD1	16	-	TRBJ2-2	TGTGCCAGCAGCTCCCGGACGGGACAGGGAATCGGGGAGCTGTTTTTT	CASSSRTGQGIGELFF
TRBV15	-	14	-	TRBJ2-7	TGTGCCACCAGCGACCGGGACACCTCCTACGAGCAGTACTTC	CATSDRDTSYEQYF
TRBV5-4	TRBD2	15	-	TRBJ2-2	TGTGCCAGCAGCTTAAGCGGGGGGAACACCGGGGAGCTGTTTTTT	CASSLSGGNTGELFF
TRBV29-1	TRBD2	16	once	TRBJ2-1	TGCAGCGTTGAAGGGACTAGCGGGAGCTCCTACAATGAGCAGTTCTTC	CSVEGTSGSSYNEQFF
TRBV6-1	-	15	-	TRBJ2-2	TGTGCCAGCAGTGCCCATTCGGGTAACACCGGGGAGCTGTTTTTT	CASSAHSGNTGELFF
TRBV7-2	TRBD1	14	few	TRBJ1-1	TGTGCCAGCAGCTTAAGGACAGGGGCCTCTGAAGCTTTCTTT	CASSLRTGASEAFF
TRBV27	TRBD1	11	-	TRBJ2-7	TGTGCCAGCAGGACAGGGGTCGAGCAGTACTTC	CASRTGVEQYF
TRBV4-3	-	17	-	TRBJ1-4	TGCGCCAGCAGCCAAGAGGGTAACAGAAAAACTAATGAAAAACTGTTTTTT	CASSQEGNRKTNEKLFF
TRBV5-6	-	11	few	TRBJ2-7	TGTGCCAGCAGCGCGTACTACGAGCAGTACTTC	CASSAYYEQYF
TRBV9	-	15	-	TRBJ2-7	TGTGCCAGCAGCGTAGGAGGGGAGGTCTCCTACGAGCAGTACTTC	CASSVGGEVSYEQYF
TRBV5-1	-	15	-	TRBJ2-2	TGCGCCAGCAGCTTGGCGGAGGGCTGGACCGGGGAGCTGTTTTTT	CASSLAEGWTGELFF
TRBV5-1	TRBD1	14	-	TRBJ2-3	TGCGCCAGCAGCTTAGGGACAGCGACAGATACGCAGTATTTT	CASSLGTATDTQYF
TRBV7-3	-	16	few	TRBJ2-1	TGTGCCAGCAGCTTAAATTCGGCCGGGAGTGGGGATGAGCAGTTCTTC	CASSLNSAGSGDEQFF
TRBV9	-	19	-	TRBJ2-6	TGTGCCAGCAGCGCCCCCCGGGGAGGCGTCACCTCTGGGGCCAACGTCCTGACTTTC	CASSAPRGGVTSGANVLTF
TRBV28	TRBD1	20	-	TRBJ2-3	TGTGCCAGCAGTCCGCCGGGACAGGGTCTTTTGGGGACGAGCACAGATACGCAGTATTTT	CASSPPGQGLLGTSTDTQYF
TRBV5-1	-	20	-	TRBJ2-6	TGCGCCAGCAGGCTGAGAGGACCACAGGGCCCCACTTCCGGGGCCAACGTCCTGACTTTC	CASRLRGPQGPTSGANVLTF
TRBV2	TRBD1	16	-	TRBJ2-1	TGTGCCAGCAGTCCGCTTTGGGACAGTCCCTACAATGAGCAGTTCTTC	CASSPLWDSPYNEQFF
TRBV7-8	TRBD2	15	once	TRBJ2-7	TGTGCCAGCAACCCTCGGACTAGCGGGATGTACGAGCAGTACTTC	CASNPRTSGMYEQYF
TRBV7-9	TRBD1	13	once	TRBJ2-1	TGTGCCAGCAGTCCACAGGGGGGCAATGAGCAGTTCTTC	CASSPQGGNEQFF
TRBV28	-	14	-	TRBJ2-7	TGTGCCAGCAGTATTCGGGACAACTCCTACGAGCAGTACTTC	CASSIRDNSYEQYF
TRBV27	-	14	-	TRBJ1-4	TGTGCCAGCACCTTCGCGAACGGGAATGAAAAACTGTTTTTT	CASTFANGNEKLFF
TRBV10-3	-	15	-	TRBJ1-5	TGTGCCATCAGTGAGAATGCCTATAGCAATCAGCCCCAGCATTTT	CAISENAYSNQPQHF
TRBV27	-	13	-	TRBJ1-3	TGTGCCAGTGGACTGTCGGGTGGAAACACCATATATTTT	CASGLSGGNTIYF
TRBV5-5	TRBD1	14	-	TRBJ2-7	TGTGCCAGCAGCGGCCGGACAGGGGGCTACGAGCAGTACTTC	CASSGRTGGYEQYF
TRBV27	TRBD2	14	-	TRBJ2-5	TGTGCCAGCAGTTTTGCTAGCGGGAGAGAGACCCAGTACTTC	CASSFASGRETQYF
TRBV18	TRBD1	14	-	TRBJ1-2	TGTGCCAGCTCACGTCAGGACAGGGGCGACGGCTACACCTTC	CASSRQDRGDGYTF
TRBV9	-	12	-	TRBJ2-3	TGTGCCAGCAGCGCCCACACAGATACGCAGTATTTT	CASSAHTDTQYF
TRBV6-5	-	13	-	TRBJ2-7	TGTGCCAGCAGTTACACCGGGGGGCGCGAGCAGTACTTC	CASSYTGGREQYF
TRBV2	TRBD2	15	-	TRBJ2-1	TGTGCCAGCAGTGTGGGGACTAGTTTAACCAATGAGCAGTTCTTC	CASSVGTSLTNEQFF
TRBV21-1	-	14	-	TRBJ1-2	TGTGCCAGCAGCAACCGGGAGCCGCTCTATGGCTACACCTTC	CASSNREPLYGYTF
TRBV7-9	-	14	few	TRBJ1-1	TGTGCCAGCAGCTTAGAGGCGGGGGGCACTGAAGCTTTCTTT	CASSLEAGGTEAFF
TRBV5-1	TRBD1	15	-	TRBJ2-7	TGCGCCAGCAAACAAGAGACAGGGGGTCACTACGAGCAGTACTTC	CASKQETGGHYEQYF
TRBV5-1	-	19	-	TRBJ2-7	TGCGCCAGCAGCTTGGGGATACTAAGCCAGAGCCATAGCTCCTACGAGCAGTACTTC	CASSLGILSQSHSSYEQYF
TRBV4-1	-	17	-	TRBJ2-3	TGCGCCAGCAGCCAACCTAGGGGGGGCCCCGGTACGGATACGCAGTATTTT	CASSQPRGGPGTDTQYF
TRBV18	-	15	-	TRBJ2-7	TGTGCCAGCTCCGTTAATCAGGGTTCGAATGGCGAGCAGTACTTC	CASSVNQGSNGEQYF
TRBV19	TRBD2	16	-	TRBJ2-5	TGTGCCAGCCGACCTCGGGGTGCGGGAGACTGGGAGACCCAGTACTTC	CASRPRGAGDWETQYF
TRBV25-1	TRBD2	15	-	TRBJ2-2	TGTGCCAGCAGGGCTTCGGGAGGAATGACCGGGGAGCTGTTTTTT	CASRASGGMTGELFF
TRBV11-2	-	13	-	TRBJ1-1	TGTGCCAGCAGGGAGTATCTCGACGGAGAAGCTTTCTTT	CASREYLDGEAFF
TRBV9	-	15	-	TRBJ1-3	TGTGCCAGCAGCGTAGAAACATCAACTGGAAACACCATATATTTT	CASSVETSTGNTIYF
TRBV7-9	-	12	-	TRBJ2-7	TGTGCCAGCAGCCGCTCCTCGGGGGAGCAGTACTTC	CASSRSSGEQYF
TRBV28	TRBD2	17	-	TRBJ2-5	TGTGCCAGCAGTTCCAGCCTAGCGGGATCCCTCCTAGAGACCCAGTACTTC	CASSSSLAGSLLETQYF
TRBV6-5	-	15	few	TRBJ1-4	TGTGCCAGCAGTTACTCTTATACAACTAATGAAAAACTGTTTTTT	CASSYSYTTNEKLFF
TRBV9	-	15	-	TRBJ1-4	TGTGCCAGCAGCGCGCAGGGTTTAGCTAATGAAAAACTGTTTTTT	CASSAQGLANEKLFF
TRBV13	-	11	-	TRBJ2-5	TGTGCCAGCAGCTTTGGGAGAGGGCAGTACTTC	CASSFGRGQYF
TRBV5-1	-	15	-	TRBJ2-3	TGCGCCAGCAGCTTCCAGGGGCTGAGCACAGATACGCAGTATTTT	CASSFQGLSTDTQYF
TRBV18	TRBD1	16	-	TRBJ1-3	TGTGCCAGCTCACCAACCGACAGGGCCTCTGGAAACACCATATATTTT	CASSPTDRASGNTIYF